What follows are 8 T cell receptor beta chains derived from one specimen sequenced in a study of human versus mouse CDR3 diversity and MHC coevolution (dated by TCRdb to about 2017). To prepare the library, the immunoSEQ multiplex PCR assay was applied. TCRdb limited this immuneACCESS table to in-frame rearrangements with V and J called. A share of clones is missing; checked studies link under half to unresolved V genes, and the rest is unexplained. The sample contains 86,000 or so clones, 93% of them found a single time. Approximately 1.4% of the sample goes to the ten largest clones. Sequencing was carried out using naive CD4+ T cells from blood. What the cell subset or site label conveys for this sample: CD45RO-negative CD62L-positive naive CD4 T cells. These receptor sequences come from a person aged 30 to 69 in good health.

The chain recombines TRBV30 with TRBJ2-1, with D perhaps matching TRBD2 (6 bases). Germline V gene sequence: CDR1 GTSNPN, CDR2 SVGIG (reference sequence). V was shortened by 4 bases and J by 10 bases, with 17 bases between the two germline ends. This CDR3 has 13 amino acids. The chain's CDR3 is CAWIPGLGGEQFF. CDR3 nucleotide sequence: TGTGCCTGGATCCCCGGACTGGGAGGAGAGCAGTTCTTC.

The chain carries TRBV11-2 and TRBJ2-2; D uncertain. V was shortened by 2 bases and J by 7 bases, with 5 bases between the two germline ends. Germline CDR1 reads SGHAT; CDR2 reads FQNNGV. This CDR3 region has 12 residues. The CDR3 nucleotides are TGTGCCAGCAGCTTACAGGACGGGGAGCTGTTTTTT. It codes for CASSLQDGELFF.

The rearrangement joins TRBV12-5 to TRBJ1-6, with D perhaps TRBD1 (6 bases). Germline V gene data show CDR1 as LGHNT and CDR2 as FRNRAP. This CDR3 region has 16 residues. The ends were cut back, 0 bases at V and 9 bases at J, with 15 bases in the middle. The CDR3 sequence: CASGLVSQGSRSPLHF. The CDR3 bases are TGTGCTAGTGGTTTGGTAAGTCAGGGGTCTCGTTCACCCCTCCACTTT. The whole variable domain, remainder taken from reference TRBV12-5 and TRBJ1-6, is DARVTQTPRHKVTEMGQEVTMRCQPILGHNTVFWYRQTMMQGLELLAYFRNRAPLDDSGMPKDRFSAEMPDATLATLKIQPSEPRDSAVYFCASGLVSQGSRSPLHFGNGTRLTVT.

The chain employs TRBV5-4 and TRBJ2-1; TRBD1 aligns across 11 bases. The CDR3 length is 15 residues. Germline CDR1 SGHNT, CDR2 YYREEE (reference sequence). Trimming removed 3 bases from V and 4 bases from J; junction bases left unmatched: 3. CDR3: CASSSWDRGYNEQFF. The CDR3 DNA sequence: TGTGCCAGCAGCTCCTGGGACAGGGGGTACAATGAGCAGTTCTTC.

The chain combines TRBV6-6 with TRBJ1-2; D may be TRBD1 (6 bases). V was shortened by 0 bases and J by 2 bases, with 7 bases between the two germline ends. In germline, CDR1 is MNHNY, CDR2 SVGAGI (reference sequence). The CDR3 length is 14 residues. The CDR3 sequence: CASSYSGQNYGYTF. The CDR3 bases are TGTGCCAGCAGTTACTCGGGACAAAACTATGGCTACACCTTC.

This clone was picked up one time. The chain joins TRBV19 to TRBJ2-7; unclear D gene. V gave up 9 bases and J gave up 6 bases, with 21 bases separating them. Per the germline V gene, CDR1 is LNHDA and CDR2 is SQIVND (reference sequence). The CDR3 totals 14 residues. CDR3: CASLPGQENGEQYF. The CDR3 DNA reads as TGTGCCAGCCTACCTGGGCAGGAAAATGGCGAGCAGTACTTC. The full variable domain, its missing parts supplied by reference TRBV19 and TRBJ2-7, is DGGITQSPKYLFRKEGQNVTLSCEQNLNHDAMYWYRQDPGQGLRLIYYSQIVNDFQKGDIAEGYSVSREKKESFPLTVTSAQKNPTAFYLCASLPGQENGEQYFGPGTRLTVT.

This chain links TRBV19 with TRBJ1-5, with TRBD1 matching 7 bases. CDR1 LNHDA and CDR2 SQIVND come from the germline V gene (reference sequence). The CDR3 loop spans 17 amino acids. V shed 6 bases, J shed 3 bases, and the junction held 14 bases outside the gene matches. The CDR3 region has the DNA TGTGCCAGTAGACCCGGCTACGCACAGGGGAACAATCAGCCCCAGCATTTT. Amino acids: CASRPGYAQGNNQPQHF.

The CDR3 nucleotides read TGTGCCAGCAGTTACTGGGGCGACGAGCAGTACTTC. It codes for CASSYWGDEQYF. V gene TRBV6-5 combines with J gene TRBJ2-7, with a weak D call TRBD1 (5 bases). The CDR3 has 12 residues. The germline V gene has CDR1 MNHEY and CDR2 SVGAGI. V dropped 1 base and J dropped 5 bases, with 6 bases sitting between them.